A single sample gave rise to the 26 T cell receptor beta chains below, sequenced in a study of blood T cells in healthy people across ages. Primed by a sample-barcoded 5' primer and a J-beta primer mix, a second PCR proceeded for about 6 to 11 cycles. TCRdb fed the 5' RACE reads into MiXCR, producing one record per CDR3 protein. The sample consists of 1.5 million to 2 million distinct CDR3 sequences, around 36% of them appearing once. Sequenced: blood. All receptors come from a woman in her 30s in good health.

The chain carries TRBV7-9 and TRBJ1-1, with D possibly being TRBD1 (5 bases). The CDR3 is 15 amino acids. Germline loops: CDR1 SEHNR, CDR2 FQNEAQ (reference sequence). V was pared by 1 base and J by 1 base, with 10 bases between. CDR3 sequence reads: CASSLEGLGNTEAFF. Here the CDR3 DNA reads TGTGCCAGCAGCTTAGAGGGGTTGGGGAACACTGAAGCTTTCTTT. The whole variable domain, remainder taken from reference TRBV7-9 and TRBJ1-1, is DTGVSQNPRHKITKRGQNVTFRCDPISEHNRLYWYRQTLGQGPEFLTYFQNEAQLEKSRLLSDRFSAERPKGSFSTLEIQRTEQGDSAMYLCASSLEGLGNTEAFFGQGTRLTVV.

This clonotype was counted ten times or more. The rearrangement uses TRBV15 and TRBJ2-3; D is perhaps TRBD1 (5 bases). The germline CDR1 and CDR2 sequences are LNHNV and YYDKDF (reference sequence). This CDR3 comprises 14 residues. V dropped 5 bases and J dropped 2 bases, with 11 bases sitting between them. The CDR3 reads CATSLRDYTDTQYF. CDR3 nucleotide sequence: TGTGCCACCAGCCTCAGGGATTACACAGATACGCAGTATTTT.

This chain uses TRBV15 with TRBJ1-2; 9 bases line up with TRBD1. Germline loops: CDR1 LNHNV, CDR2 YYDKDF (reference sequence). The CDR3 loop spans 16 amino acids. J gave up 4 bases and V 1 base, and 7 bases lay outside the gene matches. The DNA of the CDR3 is TGTGCCACCAGCAGAGGTGTGGGACAGGGTTCCTATGGCTACACCTTC. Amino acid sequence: CATSRGVGQGSYGYTF. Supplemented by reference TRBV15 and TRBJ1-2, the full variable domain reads DAMVIQNPRYQVTQFGKPVTLSCSQTLNHNVMYWYQQKSSQAPKLLFHYYDKDFNNEADTPDNFQSRRPNTSFCFLDIRSPGLGDTAMYLCATSRGVGQGSYGYTFGSGTRLTVV.

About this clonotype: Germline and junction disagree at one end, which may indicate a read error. CDR3 sequence: CVSSFYPPPKNEQFF. The CDR3 DNA reads TGTGTCAGCAGCTTCTATCCGCCACCTAAAAATGAGCAGTTCTTC. The chain carries TRBV7-9 and TRBJ2-1; D uncertain. Germline CDR1 and CDR2: SEHNR and FQNEAQ (reference sequence). The CDR3 length is 15 residues.

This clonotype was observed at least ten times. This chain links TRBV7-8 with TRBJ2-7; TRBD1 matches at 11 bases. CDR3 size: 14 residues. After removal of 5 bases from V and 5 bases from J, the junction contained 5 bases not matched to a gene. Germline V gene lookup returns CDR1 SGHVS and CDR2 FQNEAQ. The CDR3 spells CASSPRTGGDEQYF. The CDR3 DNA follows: TGTGCCAGCAGCCCACGGACAGGGGGCGACGAGCAGTACTTC.

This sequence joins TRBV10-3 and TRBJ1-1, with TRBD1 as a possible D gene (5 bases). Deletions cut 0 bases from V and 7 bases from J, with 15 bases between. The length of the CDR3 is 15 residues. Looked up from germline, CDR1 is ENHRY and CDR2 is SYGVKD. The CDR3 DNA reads TGTGCCATCAGTGAGTCGATGGGGCCACGGATTGAAGCTTTCTTT. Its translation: CAISESMGPRIEAFF.

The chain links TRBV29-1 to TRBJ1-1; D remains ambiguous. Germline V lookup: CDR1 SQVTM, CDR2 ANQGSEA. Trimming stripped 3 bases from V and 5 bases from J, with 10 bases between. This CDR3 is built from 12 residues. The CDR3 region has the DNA TGCAGCGTTGACAGGTTTGGGACTGAAGCTTTCTTT. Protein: CSVDRFGTEAFF.

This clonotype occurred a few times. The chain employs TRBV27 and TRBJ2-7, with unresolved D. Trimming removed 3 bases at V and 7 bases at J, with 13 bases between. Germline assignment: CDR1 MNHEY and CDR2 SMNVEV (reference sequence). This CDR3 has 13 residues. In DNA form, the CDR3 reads TGTGCCAGCAGTTTGGGGATACTTGGGGAGCAGTACTTC. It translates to CASSLGILGEQYF.

As DNA, the CDR3 is TGTGCCAGCTCTGCTGCTGGGTTCGAGCAGTACTTC. It encodes CASSAAGFEQYF. The genes are TRBV2 and TRBJ2-7; no clear D gene. Germline V lookup: CDR1 SNHLY, CDR2 FYNNEI. CDR3 length equals 12 residues. V was shortened by 8 bases and J by 6 bases, with 14 bases between the two germline ends.

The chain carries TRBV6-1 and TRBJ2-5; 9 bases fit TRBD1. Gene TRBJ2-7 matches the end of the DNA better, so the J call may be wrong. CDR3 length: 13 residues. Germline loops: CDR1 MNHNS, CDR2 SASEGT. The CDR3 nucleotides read TGTGCCAGCAGGGGGACAGGGACAGACGAGCAGTACTTC. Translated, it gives CASRGTGTDEQYF.

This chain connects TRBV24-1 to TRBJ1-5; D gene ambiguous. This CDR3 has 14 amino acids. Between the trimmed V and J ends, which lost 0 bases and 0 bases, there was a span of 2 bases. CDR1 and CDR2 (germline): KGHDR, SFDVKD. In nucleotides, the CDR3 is TGTGCCACCAGTGATTTGTATAGCAATCAGCCCCAGCATTTT. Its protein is CATSDLYSNQPQHF.

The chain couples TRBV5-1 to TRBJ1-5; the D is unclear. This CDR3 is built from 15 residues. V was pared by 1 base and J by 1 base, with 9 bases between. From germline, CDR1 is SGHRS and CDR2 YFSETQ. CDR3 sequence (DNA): TGCGCCAGCAGCTTGTTTGGTGAGAGCAATCAGCCCCAGCATTTT. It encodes CASSLFGESNQPQHF.

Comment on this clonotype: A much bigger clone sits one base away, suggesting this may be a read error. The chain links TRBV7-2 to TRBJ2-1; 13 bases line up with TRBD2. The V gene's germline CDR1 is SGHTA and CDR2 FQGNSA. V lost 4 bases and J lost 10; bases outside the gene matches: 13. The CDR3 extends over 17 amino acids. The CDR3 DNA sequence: TGTGCCAGCAGCTCCCGAGGACTAGCGGGAGTTCTGAGGGAGCAGTTCTTC. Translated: CASSSRGLAGVLREQFF.

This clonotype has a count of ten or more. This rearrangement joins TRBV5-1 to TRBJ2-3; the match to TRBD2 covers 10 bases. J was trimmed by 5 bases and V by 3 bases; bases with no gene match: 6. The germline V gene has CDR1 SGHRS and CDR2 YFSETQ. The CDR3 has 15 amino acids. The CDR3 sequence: CASSWTSGAGDTQYF. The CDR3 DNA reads TGCGCCAGCAGCTGGACTAGCGGAGCGGGAGATACGCAGTATTTT. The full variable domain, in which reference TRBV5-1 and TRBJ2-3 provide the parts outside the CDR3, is KAGVTQTPRYLIKTRGQQVTLSCSPISGHRSVSWYQQTPGQGLQFLFEYFSETQRNKGNFPGRFSGRQFSNSRSEMNVSTLELGDSALYLCASSWTSGAGDTQYFGPGTRLTVL.

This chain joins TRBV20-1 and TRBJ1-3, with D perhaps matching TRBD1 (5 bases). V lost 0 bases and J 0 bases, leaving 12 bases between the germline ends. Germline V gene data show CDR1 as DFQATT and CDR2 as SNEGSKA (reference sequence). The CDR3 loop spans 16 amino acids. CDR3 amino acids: CSARDLQDISGNTIYF. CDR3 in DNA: TGCAGTGCTAGAGATCTCCAGGACATCTCTGGAAACACCATATATTTT.

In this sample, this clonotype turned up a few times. The CDR3 coding sequence is TGCAGCGTTGAAAGGGCAGGGGGGCACTATGGCTACACCTTC. Its translation: CSVERAGGHYGYTF. The chain combines TRBV29-1 with TRBJ1-2, with 7 positions matching TRBD1. Looked up from germline, CDR1 is SQVTM and CDR2 is ANQGSEA. J lost 3 bases, V lost 2 bases, and 6 bases had no gene match. CDR3 length: 14 residues.

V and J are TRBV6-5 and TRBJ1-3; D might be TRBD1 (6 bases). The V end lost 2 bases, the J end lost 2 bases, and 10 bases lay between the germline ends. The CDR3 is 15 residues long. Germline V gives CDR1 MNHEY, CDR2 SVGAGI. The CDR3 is CASSYQGYPGNTIYF. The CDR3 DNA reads TGTGCCAGCAGTTACCAGGGGTACCCTGGAAACACCATATATTTT.

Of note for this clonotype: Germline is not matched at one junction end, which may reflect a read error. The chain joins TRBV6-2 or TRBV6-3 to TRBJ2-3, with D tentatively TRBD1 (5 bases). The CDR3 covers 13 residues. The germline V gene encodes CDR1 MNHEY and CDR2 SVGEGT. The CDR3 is CAGSSIQASTQYF. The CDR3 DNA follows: TGTGCCGGCAGTAGTATACAGGCTAGTACGCAGTATTTT.

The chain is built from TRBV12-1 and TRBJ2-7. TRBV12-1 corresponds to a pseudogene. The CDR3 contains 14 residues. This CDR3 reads CASSFPISTYEQYF. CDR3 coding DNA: TGTGCCAGCAGCTTTCCCATCAGCACATACGAGCAGTACTTC.

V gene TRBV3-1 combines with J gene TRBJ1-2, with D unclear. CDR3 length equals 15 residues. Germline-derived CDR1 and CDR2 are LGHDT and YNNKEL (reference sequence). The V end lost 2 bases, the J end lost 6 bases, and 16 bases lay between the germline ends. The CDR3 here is CASSQMGERYHGYTF. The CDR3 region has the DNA TGTGCCAGCAGCCAAATGGGAGAGCGTTACCATGGCTACACCTTC.

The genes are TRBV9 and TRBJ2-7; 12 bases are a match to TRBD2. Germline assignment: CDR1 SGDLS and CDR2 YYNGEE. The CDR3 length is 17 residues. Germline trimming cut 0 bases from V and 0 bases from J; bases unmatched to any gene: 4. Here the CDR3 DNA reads TGTGCCAGCAGCGTAGCTGCGGGACTAGCGGGCTCCTACGAGCAGTACTTC. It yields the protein CASSVAAGLAGSYEQYF. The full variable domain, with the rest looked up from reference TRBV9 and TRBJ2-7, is DSGVTQTPKHLITATGQRVTLRCSPRSGDLSVYWYQQSLDQGLQFLIQYYNGEERAKGNILERFSAQQFPDLHSELNLSSLELGDSALYFCASSVAAGLAGSYEQYFGPGTRLTVT.

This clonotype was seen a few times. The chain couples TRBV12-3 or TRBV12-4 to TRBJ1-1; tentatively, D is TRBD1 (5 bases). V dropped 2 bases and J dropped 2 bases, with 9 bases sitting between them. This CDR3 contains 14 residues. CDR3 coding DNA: TGTGCCAGCAGTTTAAAACAGGTTAACACTGAAGCTTTCTTT. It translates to CASSLKQVNTEAFF.

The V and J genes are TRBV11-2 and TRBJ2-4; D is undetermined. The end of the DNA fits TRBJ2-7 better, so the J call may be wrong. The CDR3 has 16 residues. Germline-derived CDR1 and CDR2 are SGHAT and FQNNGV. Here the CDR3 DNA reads TGTGCCAGCAGCTTTAACCCGGGTCCCCAGGAAAACGAGCAGTACTTC. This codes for CASSFNPGPQENEQYF.

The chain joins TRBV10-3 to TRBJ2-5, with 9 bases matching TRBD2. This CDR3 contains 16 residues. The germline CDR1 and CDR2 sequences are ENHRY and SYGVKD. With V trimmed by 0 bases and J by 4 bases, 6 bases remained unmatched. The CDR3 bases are TGTGCCATCAGTGAGTCGCCAGCGGGGGGCAGAGAGACCCAGTACTTC. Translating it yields CAISESPAGGRETQYF.

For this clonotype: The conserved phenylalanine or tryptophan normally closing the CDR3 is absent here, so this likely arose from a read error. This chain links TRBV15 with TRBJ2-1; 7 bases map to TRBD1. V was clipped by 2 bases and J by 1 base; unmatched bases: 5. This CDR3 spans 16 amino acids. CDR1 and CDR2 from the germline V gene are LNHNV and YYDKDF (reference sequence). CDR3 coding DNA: TGTGCCACCAGCAGACAGACAGGGCTTTCCTACAATGAGCAGTTCTTA. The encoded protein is CATSRQTGLSYNEQFL.

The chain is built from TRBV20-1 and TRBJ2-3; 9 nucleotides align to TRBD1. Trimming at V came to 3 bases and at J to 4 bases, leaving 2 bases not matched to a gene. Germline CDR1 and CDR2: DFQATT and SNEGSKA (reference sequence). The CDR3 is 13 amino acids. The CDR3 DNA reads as TGCAGTGCTAGCCGGGACAGGGCAGATACGCAGTATTTT. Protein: CSASRDRADTQYF.